The clone carrying this TCR beta chain showed up many times. The antigen is unknown. At one boundary the junction diverges from the germline segment, which might be a read error. The sequenced template was RNA, covering the TCR beta CDR3 region. An initial RT-PCR round employing HTBI primers preceded a second-round multiplex PCR. TCRdb re-called the multiplex PCR reads through MiXCR, storing one row per CDR3 protein. This sample has approximately 380,000 distinct CDR3 sequences, with 20% to 25% found just once. The data originate from a study of Graves' ophthalmopathy and Graves' hyperthyroidism. Regarding the study as a whole: The blood repertoire also included most expanded thyroid clonotypes above 0.001 frequency.

This CDR3 is built from 17 residues. Looked up from germline, CDR1 is SGHAT and CDR2 is FQNNGV. The sequenced sample was peripheral blood. The genes are TRBV11-2 and TRBJ2-2; 9 bases line up with TRBD2. The sequence was collected from a young woman with stable Graves' hyperthyroidism. CDR3 in amino acids: CASSNVAGLASTGELLF. CDR3 in DNA: TGTGCCAGCAGTAATGTAGCGGGACTAGCAAGCACCGGGGAGCTGCTTTTT.